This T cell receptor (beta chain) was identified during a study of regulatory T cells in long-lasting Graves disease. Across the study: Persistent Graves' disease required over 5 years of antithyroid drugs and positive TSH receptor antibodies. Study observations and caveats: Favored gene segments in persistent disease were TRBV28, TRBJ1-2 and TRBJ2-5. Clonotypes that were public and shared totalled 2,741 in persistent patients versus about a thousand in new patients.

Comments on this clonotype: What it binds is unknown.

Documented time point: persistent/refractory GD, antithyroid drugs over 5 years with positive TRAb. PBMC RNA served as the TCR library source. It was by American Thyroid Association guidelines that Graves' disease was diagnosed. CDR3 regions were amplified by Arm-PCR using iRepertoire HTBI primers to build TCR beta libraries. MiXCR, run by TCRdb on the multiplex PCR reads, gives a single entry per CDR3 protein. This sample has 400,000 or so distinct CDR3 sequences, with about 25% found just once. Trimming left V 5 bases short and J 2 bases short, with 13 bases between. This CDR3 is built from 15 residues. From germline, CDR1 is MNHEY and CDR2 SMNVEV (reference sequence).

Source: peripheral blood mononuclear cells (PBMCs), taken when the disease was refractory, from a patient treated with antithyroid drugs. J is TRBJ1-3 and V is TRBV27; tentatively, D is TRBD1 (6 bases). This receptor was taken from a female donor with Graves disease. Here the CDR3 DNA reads TGTGCCAGCAGTCCCTCAACAGGGACTGGAAACACCATATATTTT. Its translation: CASSPSTGTGNTIYF.